This paragraph reports one T cell receptor beta chain. The antigen is unknown. Germline CDR1 and CDR2: KGHSH and LQKENI. Trimming stripped 0 bases from V and 4 bases from J, with 7 bases between. The CDR3 extends over 13 amino acids. The sample belongs to a study of T-cell memory formation after mild COVID-19. Whole-study results and caveats: Pre-infection memory contained some responding clones, which suggested that cross-reactive memory had joined.

A 5'RACE reaction primed in the constant segment made cDNA libraries of TCR alpha and TCR beta, and these carried sample barcodes and UMIs. TCRdb recomputed calls from the 5' RACE reads with MiXCR, one row per CDR3 protein. This table holds about 470,000 distinct CDR3 sequences, about 20% found once. The sequenced material came from PBMCs or a T cell subset sorted from them (not recorded which). The TCR originated in an adult woman who had mild COVID-19 (a few samples of this study predate the infection). Cell type and time point are not known. The V call is TRBV18, the J call TRBJ2-7; D call uncertain. The CDR3 DNA reads as TGTGCCAGCTCACCACCTCTCTTGTACGAGCAGTACTTC. This gives the protein CASSPPLLYEQYF.